Reported below is one T cell receptor (beta chain). Antigen: not known. These data are taken from a study of beta chain features in type 1 diabetes. Overall study findings and caveats: Significant though moderate, a shortening of TCRB CDR3s appeared in all four CD4+ subsets of Type 1 diabetes patients.

Since all of the isolated RNA was reverse transcribed, expressed TCRB transcripts were what got sequenced. Produced via immunoSEQ multiplex PCR; TCRdb's table is partial and in-frame only. Of 100,000 to 150,000 clones in the sample, around 15% were seen once. The CDR3 loop spans 14 amino acids. From germline, CDR1 is KGHSH and CDR2 LQKENI. After removal of 3 bases from V and 5 bases from J, the junction contained 1 base not matched to a gene. The sample was central memory CD4+ T cells from blood. The origin of this receptor is a man younger than 35 with type 1 diabetes. V gene TRBV18 combines with J gene TRBJ2-7; 13 bases match TRBD2. CDR3 in amino acids: CASSPGLAGDEQYF. As DNA, the CDR3 is TGTGCCAGCTCACCTGGACTAGCGGGGGACGAGCAGTACTTC.